This note documents a single T cell receptor (beta chain) sequence. The CDR3 spans 14 residues. Trimming stripped 4 bases from V and 6 bases from J, with 13 bases between. In germline, CDR1 is SGHAT, CDR2 FQNNGV. This specimen belongs to a study of beta chain features in type 1 diabetes. The sequenced template was cDNA made from the entire isolated RNA. TCRdb's copy holds only in-frame clones and misses some; the assay was immunoSEQ multiplex PCR. The sample yields some 500,000 clones, more than 9.5% seen once. The sample taken for sequencing was naive CD4+ T cells from blood. The origin of this receptor is a woman between 18 and 30 years old in good health. The V gene is TRBV11-2, the J gene TRBJ2-1, with unresolved D. The CDR3: CASSSSRRPNEQFF. The DNA of the CDR3 is TGTGCCAGCAGCTCCTCGCGTCGTCCCAATGAGCAGTTCTTC.